This passage covers 19 T cell receptor beta chains from one sample sequenced in a study of beta chain features in type 1 diabetes. The sequenced template was cDNA made from the entire isolated RNA. Assay used: immunoSEQ multiplex PCR; TCRdb lists only in-frame clones, some missing. The sample includes about 900,000 clones, 15% to 20% of them seen just once. Sequenced sample: naive CD4+ T cells from blood. These receptors were obtained from a woman aged 18-35 years in good health.

The rearrangement uses TRBV4-2 and TRBJ1-4, with D unclear. Germline V gives CDR1 LGHNA, CDR2 YNFKEQ. This CDR3 comprises 13 residues. V lost 3 bases to trimming and J lost 12 bases, with 14 bases between them. The CDR3 loop reads CASSHGESGELFF. CDR3 nucleotide sequence: TGTGCCAGCAGCCACGGAGAGTCGGGTGAACTGTTTTTT.

The rearrangement links TRBV14 to TRBJ1-3; D is unresolved. V was shortened by 2 bases and J by 2 bases, with 1 base between the two germline ends. The CDR3 is 12 residues long. Looked up from germline, CDR1 is SGHDN and CDR2 is FVKESK. The CDR3 sequence: CASSQTGNTIYF. The DNA of the CDR3 is TGTGCCAGCAGCCAAACTGGAAACACCATATATTTT. Based on the CDR3 plus reference TRBV14 and TRBJ1-3, the full variable domain is EAGVTQFPSHSVIEKGQTVTLRCDPISGHDNLYWYRRVMGKEIKFLLHFVKESKQDESGMPNNRFLAERTGGTYSTLKVQPAELEDSGVYFCASSQTGNTIYFGEGSWLTVV.

This clone came up a few times. The rearrangement links TRBV19 to TRBJ2-1; the D gene is possibly TRBD1 (6 bases). The germline V and J ends were trimmed by 8 bases and 10 bases, with 18 bases remaining between them. Germline loops: CDR1 LNHDA, CDR2 SQIVND (reference sequence). This CDR3 comprises 13 residues. CDR3 DNA: TGTGCCAGTGGAAACTACAGGGATCGAGAGCAGTTCTTC. Protein: CASGNYRDREQFF.

V and J are TRBV9 and TRBJ2-1, with D possibly matching TRBD1 (6 bases). The CDR3 runs to 17 residues. Germline-derived CDR1 and CDR2 are SGDLS and YYNGEE. Trimming pared 0 bases from V and 4 bases from J, leaving 17 bases between. The CDR3 DNA is TGTGCCAGCAGCGTAGCTGGGAACAGGGTGGGTTACAATGAGCAGTTCTTC. Translation: CASSVAGNRVGYNEQFF.

J is TRBJ2-7 and V is TRBV6-6; 11 nucleotides agree with TRBD2. CDR1 MNHNY and CDR2 SVGAGI come from the germline V gene (reference sequence). The CDR3 extends over 12 amino acids. J gave up 10 bases and V 7 bases, and 6 bases lay outside the gene matches. The CDR3 sequence is CASTASGRSQYF. CDR3 sequence (DNA): TGTGCCAGCACGGCTAGCGGGAGGAGTCAGTACTTC.

The chain carries TRBV5-4 and TRBJ2-3; D may match TRBD1 or TRBD2 (5 bases each). Germline CDR1 is SGHNT and CDR2 is YYREEE (reference sequence). The CDR3 covers 16 residues. Trimming removed 4 bases from V and 0 bases from J, with 15 bases in between. The CDR3: CASSAGAGKSTDTQYF. The CDR3 DNA follows: TGTGCCAGCAGCGCCGGGGCAGGGAAAAGCACAGATACGCAGTATTTT. Full variable domain (missing parts from reference TRBV5-4 and TRBJ2-3): ETGVTQSPTHLIKTRGQQVTLRCSSQSGHNTVSWYQQALGQGPQFIFQYYREEENGRGNFPPRFSGLQFPNYSSELNVNALELDDSALYLCASSAGAGKSTDTQYFGPGTRLTVL.

This rearrangement joins TRBV10-3 to TRBJ2-1; 12 bases map to TRBD2. J lost 4 bases, V lost 4 bases, and 5 bases had no gene match. Germline CDR1 reads ENHRY; CDR2 reads SYGVKD. This CDR3 is built from 16 residues. The chain's CDR3 is CAISGTSGEGYNEQFF. The CDR3 DNA follows: TGTGCCATCAGTGGGACTAGCGGGGAGGGATACAATGAGCAGTTCTTC.

The gene calls are TRBV5-1 and TRBJ2-3; D may be TRBD2 (6 bases). The CDR3 spans 14 residues. Trimming removed 4 bases at V and 0 bases at J, with 9 bases between. In germline, CDR1 is SGHRS, CDR2 YFSETQ. CDR3 sequence: CASSRGDSTDTQYF. CDR3 bases: TGCGCCAGCAGCCGCGGGGACAGCACAGATACGCAGTATTTT.

There are a few counts of this clone. This chain uses TRBV11-2 with TRBJ2-1; 14 bases map to TRBD2. V trimming: 5 bases; J trimming: 3 bases; junction bases outside the gene matches: 9. This CDR3 region has 18 residues. CDR1 is SGHAT, CDR2 FQNNGV, per germline. CDR3 amino acids: CASSPRTSGRWGYNEQFF. The CDR3 DNA reads TGTGCCAGCAGCCCCAGGACTAGCGGGAGGTGGGGCTACAATGAGCAGTTCTTC.

This chain joins TRBV5-5 and TRBJ2-5; D possibly corresponds to TRBD1 (5 bases). The CDR3 runs 15 residues. V was trimmed by 2 bases and J by 3 bases, leaving 14 bases between them. Germline CDR1 and CDR2: SGHKS and YYEKEE (reference sequence). This CDR3 is CASSFQISTEETQYF. The CDR3 coding sequence is TGTGCCAGCAGCTTCCAAATATCGACAGAAGAGACCCAGTACTTC.

This clone was seen more than once but under ten times. The DNA is omitted, as the CDR3 cannot be located on it reliably, and the CDR3 follows TCRdb's listing. The chain combines TRBV21-1 with TRBJ2-7; the D call of TRBD2 is as the table states it, not checked on the DNA. TRBV21-1 is described as a pseudogene. From its first to its last residue, the CDR3 has 17 amino acids. The CDR3 sequence is CASSKRAVGEGTYEQYF.

This clone was seen a few times. The chain links TRBV29-1 to TRBJ2-1, with TRBD2 matching over 7 bases. Trimming at V came to 6 bases and at J to 3 bases, leaving 8 bases not matched to a gene. CDR1 SQVTM and CDR2 ANQGSEA come from the germline V gene. The CDR3 extends over 14 amino acids. CDR3 nucleotide sequence: TGCAGCGTACAACGGGGGGTCGGCTACAATGAGCAGTTCTTC. Its translation: CSVQRGVGYNEQFF.

This clone was counted between two and nine times. The J gene is TRBJ2-7, the V gene TRBV5-1; 7 bases are a match to TRBD1. This CDR3 is built from 13 residues. Germline values: CDR1 SGHRS, CDR2 YFSETQ. The V and J ends lost 0 bases and 6 bases, in that order; junction bases with no gene match: 3. CDR3 sequence (DNA): TGCGCCAGCAGCTTGGTAGACAGGGCCGAGCAGTACTTC. Its translation is CASSLVDRAEQYF.

V and J are TRBV7-2 and TRBJ2-5; 9 positions agree with TRBD1. The CDR3 is made up of 15 amino acids. Germline assignment: CDR1 SGHTA and CDR2 FQGNSA. Germline trimming cut 5 bases from V and 7 bases from J; bases unmatched to any gene: 11. CDR3 nucleotides: TGTGCCAGCAGCGGACAGGGGACCCTGAAGTGGACCCAGTACTTC. Amino acid sequence: CASSGQGTLKWTQYF.

This rearrangement joins TRBV4-2 to TRBJ2-7; TRBD2 might be the D (5 bases). Germline CDR1 LGHNA, CDR2 YNFKEQ. With 4 bases removed from V and 3 bases from J, the gap between germline ends came to 16 bases. The CDR3 sequence is 15 residues long. The CDR3 DNA follows: TGTGCCAGCAGCCCCCCGAGTCTAGCCAACTACGAGCAGTACTTC. It codes for CASSPPSLANYEQYF.

This clone has more than one count but fewer than ten. The chain is built from TRBV5-1 and TRBJ2-3; D might be TRBD1 (5 bases). Between the trimmed V and J ends, which lost 2 bases and 3 bases, there was a span of 10 bases. The V gene's germline CDR1 is SGHRS and CDR2 YFSETQ. This CDR3 contains 14 residues. CDR3 bases: TGCGCCAGCAGCTTACAGGCTACTACAGATACGCAGTATTTT. Translated, it gives CASSLQATTDTQYF.

There are a few counts of this clone. The chain couples TRBV5-1 to TRBJ2-7; D possibly corresponds to TRBD1 (6 bases). CDR3 length: 12 amino acids. Looked up from germline, CDR1 is SGHRS and CDR2 is YFSETQ. The V end was cut by 2 bases, the J end by 5 bases, with 8 bases between. DNA of the CDR3: TGCGCCAGCAGCTTATCAGGGGACGAGCAGTACTTC. It yields the protein CASSLSGDEQYF. The entire variable domain, with the rest obtained from reference TRBV5-1 and TRBJ2-7, is as follows: KAGVTQTPRYLIKTRGQQVTLSCSPISGHRSVSWYQQTPGQGLQFLFEYFSETQRNKGNFPGRFSGRQFSNSRSEMNVSTLELGDSALYLCASSLSGDEQYFGPGTRLTVT.

A few counts support this clone. At the DNA level, this CDR3 is encoded by other sequences in the same sample as well. The chain recombines TRBV28 with TRBJ2-7; D uncertain. The V end was cut by 5 bases, the J end by 3 bases, with 8 bases between. The CDR3 runs to 12 residues. Per the germline V gene, CDR1 is MDHEN and CDR2 is SYDVKM. CDR3 bases: TGTGCCAGCAGTCTAGGTGGCTACGAGCAGTACTTC. This gives the protein CASSLGGYEQYF. Combining the CDR3 with reference TRBV28 and TRBJ2-7 gives the whole variable domain DVKVTQSSRYLVKRTGEKVFLECVQDMDHENMFWYRQDPGLGLRLIYFSYDVKMKEKGDIPEGYSVSREKKERFSLILESASTNQTSMYLCASSLGGYEQYFGPGTRLTVT.

The V call is TRBV6-5, the J call TRBJ1-2; D uncertain. The CDR3 sequence is 15 residues long. Germline assignment: CDR1 MNHEY and CDR2 SVGAGI. V lost 8 bases and J 2 bases, leaving 18 bases between the germline ends. The CDR3 coding sequence is TGTGCCAGCGGTGACTCCGGACGGGAAAACTATGGCTACACCTTC. Residues: CASGDSGRENYGYTF.